One sample yielded the 25 T cell receptor beta chains listed below, sequenced in a study of T cells in Graves' hyperthyroidism and ophthalmopathy. TCR beta CDR3 regions were amplified from RNA. The HTBI primer set drove a first-round RT-PCR of the TCR CDR3. Each CDR3 protein is one row after TCRdb ran MiXCR on the multiplex PCR reads. This sample yields approximately 720,000 distinct CDR3 sequences, of which roughly a sixth are seen a single time; 15% to 20% belongs to the top ten. The material sequenced was blood. These receptors came from a woman aged 45 to 65 with Graves' hyperthyroidism that later progressed to Graves' ophthalmopathy.

Ten or more counts support this clonotype. The CDR3 coding sequence is TGTGCCACCCTCCGGCAGGGAGGAAACACCATATATTTT. Protein product: CATLRQGGNTIYF. V is TRBV13 and J is TRBJ1-3; a weak D match, TRBD1 (5 bases). Trimming shortened V by 10 bases and J by 4 bases, and 14 bases separated the two germline ends. Per germline, CDR1 PRHDT and CDR2 FYEKMQ (reference sequence). CDR3 length: 13 amino acids.

This rearrangement joins TRBV6-1 to TRBJ1-5, with 7 nucleotides matching TRBD1. V lost 4 bases and J lost 6; bases outside the gene matches: 6. Germline V CDR1 and CDR2: MNHNS, SASEGT. The CDR3 sequence is 14 residues long. The CDR3 protein is CASSVDRLSQPQHF. In nucleotides, the CDR3 is TGTGCCAGCAGTGTGGACAGGTTGAGTCAGCCCCAGCATTTT.

In this sample, this clonotype turned up a few times. This chain joins TRBV6-1 and TRBJ2-7, with 7 bases identical to TRBD2. In germline, CDR1 is MNHNS, CDR2 SASEGT. With V trimmed by 1 base and J by 5 bases, 5 bases remained unmatched. CDR3 length: 14 residues. The CDR3 region is CASSEVWGGDEQYF. CDR3 DNA sequence: TGTGCCAGCAGTGAAGTATGGGGGGGAGACGAGCAGTACTTC.

This clonotype occurred many times. The chain employs TRBV5-1 and TRBJ2-5; D might be TRBD2 (6 bases). V shed 0 bases and J shed 1 base, with 13 bases lying between them. CDR3 length equals 16 residues. Germline assignment: CDR1 SGHRS and CDR2 YFSETQ. CDR3 sequence: CASSLAGGATQETQYF. The CDR3, as DNA: TGCGCCAGCAGCTTGGCCGGGGGAGCAACCCAAGAGACCCAGTACTTC. Combining the CDR3 with reference TRBV5-1 and TRBJ2-5 gives the whole variable domain KAGVTQTPRYLIKTRGQQVTLSCSPISGHRSVSWYQQTPGQGLQFLFEYFSETQRNKGNFPGRFSGRQFSNSRSEMNVSTLELGDSALYLCASSLAGGATQETQYFGPGTRLLVL.

The chain combines TRBV13 with TRBJ1-4; 8 bases match TRBD1. Germline V gene sequence: CDR1 PRHDT, CDR2 FYEKMQ (reference sequence). The junction had 5 bases not matched to a gene; V was cut back by 3 bases and J by 5 bases. The CDR3 runs to 15 residues. In nucleotides, the CDR3 is TGTGCCAGCAGCTTTCGGACAGGGAAGAATGAAAAACTGTTTTTT. The encoded protein is CASSFRTGKNEKLFF. Combining the CDR3 with reference TRBV13 and TRBJ1-4 gives the whole variable domain AAGVIQSPRHLIKEKRETATLKCYPIPRHDTVYWYQQGPGQDPQFLISFYEKMQSDKGSIPDRFSAQQFSDYHSELNMSSLELGDSALYFCASSFRTGKNEKLFFGSGTQLSVL.

V usage is TRBV7-2 and J usage is TRBJ2-3; D is possibly TRBD2 (5 bases). V was trimmed by 6 bases and J by 5 bases, leaving 9 bases between them. Looked up from germline, CDR1 is SGHTA and CDR2 is FQGNSA. The length of the CDR3 is 12 residues. CDR3 region: CASSHSVDTQYF. Here the CDR3 DNA reads TGTGCCAGCAGTCATAGCGTAGATACGCAGTATTTT.

The CDR3 here is CASSLNPATGNTIYF. The CDR3, as DNA: TGCGCCAGCAGCTTAAACCCTGCAACCGGAAACACCATATATTTT. V and J are TRBV5-1 and TRBJ1-3; D is ambiguous. Trimming cost V 2 bases and J 4 bases, with 13 bases left between them. CDR1 and CDR2 from the germline V gene are SGHRS and YFSETQ. The CDR3 contains 15 residues.

This clonotype has just a few counts. The V gene is TRBV10-2, the J gene TRBJ1-2; a weak D match, TRBD1 (6 bases). From germline, CDR1 is WSHSY and CDR2 SAAADI. V was trimmed by 0 bases and J by 4 bases, leaving 9 bases between them. CDR3 length: 14 residues. CDR3 sequence reads: CASSESQGFYGYTF. The DNA for the CDR3 is TGCGCCAGCAGTGAGTCCCAGGGGTTCTATGGCTACACCTTC.

The V gene is TRBV6-2 or TRBV6-3, the J gene TRBJ1-2; D is ambiguous. The germline gives CDR1 MNHEY, CDR2 SVGEGT. The CDR3 runs to 14 residues. Trimming left V 2 bases short and J 0 bases short, with 7 bases between. CDR3 protein: CASSYARANYGYTF. The CDR3 DNA sequence: TGTGCCAGCAGTTACGCCCGGGCTAACTATGGCTACACCTTC.

The V and J genes are TRBV18 and TRBJ2-2; D perhaps matches TRBD1 (6 bases). Looked up from germline, CDR1 is KGHSH and CDR2 is LQKENI. V dropped 3 bases and J dropped 0 bases, with 11 bases sitting between them. This CDR3 is 16 amino acids long. This chain's CDR3 is CASSPERTANTGELFF. The CDR3 DNA is TGTGCCAGCTCACCCGAGCGGACAGCGAACACCGGGGAGCTGTTTTTT.

There are a few counts of this clonotype. The CDR3 coding sequence is TGTGCCACAACGGACTTAAACTATGGCTACACCTTC. This translates into CATTDLNYGYTF. The J gene is TRBJ1-2, the V gene TRBV19; D unclear. Trimming removed 10 bases from V and 2 bases from J, with 11 bases in between. Germline-derived CDR1 and CDR2 are LNHDA and SQIVND (reference sequence). The CDR3 has 12 residues.

This clonotype was observed many times. The chain carries TRBV3-1 and TRBJ2-1; 10 bases match TRBD2. The CDR3 spans 17 residues. Germline trimming cut 5 bases from V and 2 bases from J; bases unmatched to any gene: 9. Germline V CDR1 and CDR2: LGHDT, YNNKEL (reference sequence). The CDR3 sequence: CASSTTSGEAPYNEQFF. In DNA form, the CDR3 reads TGTGCCAGCAGCACAACTAGCGGGGAGGCCCCCTACAATGAGCAGTTCTTC.

This clonotype has only a few counts. The chain couples TRBV20-1 to TRBJ2-7; D remains ambiguous. Germline-derived CDR1 and CDR2 are DFQATT and SNEGSKA (reference sequence). Deletions cut 6 bases from V and 0 bases from J, with 18 bases between. The CDR3 loop spans 15 amino acids. CDR3 region: CSASPGPSRSYEQYF. The CDR3 DNA reads as TGCAGTGCCTCCCCCGGGCCCTCTCGCTCCTACGAGCAGTACTTC.

The V gene is TRBV4-1, the J gene TRBJ1-4, with unresolved D. The CDR3 is 14 amino acids. Trimming shortened V by 4 bases and J by 7 bases, and 13 bases separated the two germline ends. The germline V gene has CDR1 MGHRA and CDR2 YSYEKL. The CDR3 nucleotides read TGCGCCAGCAGCCCCCGAGCAGAGACTGAAAAACTGTTTTTT. Protein product: CASSPRAETEKLFF.

In its sample, this clonotype was seen many times. The chain is built from TRBV6-6 and TRBJ2-5; TRBD1 aligns across 11 bases. Germline V gene sequence: CDR1 MNHNY, CDR2 SVGAGI (reference sequence). The ends lost 0 bases at V and 4 bases at J; junction bases unmatched: 7. The length of the CDR3 is 17 residues. DNA of the CDR3: TGTGCCAGCAGTTACTCTCGGACAGGGGGCCTCTTAGAGACCCAGTACTTC. Its protein is CASSYSRTGGLLETQYF.

This clonotype appeared many times. The rearrangement links TRBV3-1 to TRBJ2-5, with D possibly TRBD2 on 5 matching bases. The CDR3 is 12 residues long. The V gene lost 5 bases and the J gene lost 13 bases, with 17 bases spanning the gap. Germline CDR1 LGHDT, CDR2 YNNKEL (reference sequence). As DNA, the CDR3 is TGTGCCAGCAGCGCAGGACTGTCCCCCGGGTACTTC. It translates to CASSAGLSPGYF.

V usage is TRBV27 and J usage is TRBJ1-1, with D perhaps matching TRBD1 (5 bases). The germline V and J ends were trimmed by 6 bases and 3 bases, with 14 bases remaining between them. The germline gives CDR1 MNHEY, CDR2 SMNVEV (reference sequence). The CDR3 is 14 residues long. CDR3 nucleotides: TGTGCCAGCAGAAGGGACTTCAGGGACACTGAAGCTTTCTTT. It codes for CASRRDFRDTEAFF.

The CDR3 DNA follows: TGTGCCAGCAGTTCCGGACTAGCGACCGCAGAGACCCAGTACTTC. Translation gives CASSSGLATAETQYF. The V and J genes are TRBV6-5 and TRBJ2-5; TRBD2 matches at 9 bases. Germline V lookup: CDR1 MNHEY, CDR2 SVGAGI. CDR3 length: 15 residues. After removal of 4 bases from V and 4 bases from J, the junction contained 7 bases not matched to a gene.

This clonotype has only a few counts. The junction shows a germline mismatch at one end, possibly a read error. The rearrangement joins TRBV14 to TRBJ1-6; 8 bases map to TRBD1. The CDR3 has 16 amino acids. CDR1 and CDR2 (germline): SGHDN, FVKESK. This chain's CDR3 is CVSSQGRQGRNSPLHF. The CDR3 region has the DNA TGTGTCAGCAGCCAAGGAAGACAGGGGCGGAATTCACCCCTCCACTTT.

The chain uses TRBV6-1 and TRBJ1-5; D gene ambiguous. The germline gives CDR1 MNHNS, CDR2 SASEGT. The V end was cut by 2 bases, the J end by 6 bases, with 5 bases between. CDR3 length equals 12 residues. In DNA, the CDR3 is TGTGCCAGCAGTGAATCGGGTCAGCCCCAGCATTTT. The encoded protein is CASSESGQPQHF.

The genes are TRBV12-3 or TRBV12-4 and TRBJ1-2; TRBD1 matches 8 bases. The CDR3 contains 15 residues. The V segment lost 3 bases and the J segment 7 bases; nucleotides outside the gene matches: 10. The CDR3 here is CASSFRSGGLGGYTF. DNA for the CDR3: TGTGCCAGCAGTTTTAGGTCAGGGGGCCTCGGTGGCTACACCTTC.

The chain recombines TRBV20-1 with TRBJ2-3; TRBD2 aligns across 11 bases. The germline V gene has CDR1 DFQATT and CDR2 SNEGSKA (reference sequence). V lost 3 bases, J lost 4 bases, and 6 bases stayed unmatched. CDR3 length: 15 residues. This CDR3 is CSASSGGAEADTQYF. CDR3 bases: TGCAGTGCTAGTAGCGGGGGGGCCGAAGCAGATACGCAGTATTTT.

This clonotype has just a few counts. The chain is built from TRBV10-1 and TRBJ2-2, with 8 bases aligning to TRBD1. J gave up 6 bases and V 6 bases, and 6 bases lay outside the gene matches. Germline CDR1 is WNHNN and CDR2 is SYGVQD (reference sequence). The CDR3 has 14 residues. CDR3 bases: TGCGCCAGCAGATCCGGGACAGGCGCCGGGGAGCTGTTTTTT. Its protein is CASRSGTGAGELFF.

The chain joins TRBV20-1 to TRBJ2-5, with a weak D call TRBD2 (6 bases). Deletions cut 8 bases from V and 3 bases from J, with 10 bases between. Looked up from germline, CDR1 is DFQATT and CDR2 is SNEGSKA (reference sequence). The CDR3 is 11 amino acids. As DNA, the CDR3 is TGCAGTCCGGGGGAGGAAGAGACCCAGTACTTC. It encodes CSPGEEETQYF.

The chain joins TRBV7-9 to TRBJ2-1; 8 nucleotides agree with TRBD1. V dropped 5 bases and J dropped 4; count of bases not matched to a gene: 10. The CDR3 is made up of 16 amino acids. Germline lookup yields CDR1 SEHNR and CDR2 FQNEAQ (reference sequence). This CDR3 reads CASSGARTGTYNEQFF. CDR3 in DNA: TGTGCCAGCAGCGGGGCTCGGACAGGGACTTACAATGAGCAGTTCTTC.